The clone carrying this T cell receptor (beta chain) was recorded many times. What it binds is not known. The sequenced template was RNA, covering the TCR beta CDR3 region. In the first round, RT-PCR was carried out with HTBI primers, and a multiplex PCR formed the second round. TCRdb called the multiplex PCR reads again in MiXCR, with one record for every CDR3 protein. The sample carries about 380,000 distinct CDR3 sequences, approximately 15% recorded once. This sample was taken from a study of Graves' ophthalmopathy and Graves' hyperthyroidism. Broader study findings: Forecasting of ophthalmopathy progression by the model achieved about 69% sensitivity and around 77% specificity.

The TCR comes from a woman aged 18-30 years with stable Graves' hyperthyroidism. The sequenced sample consisted of peripheral blood.

The CDR3 DNA sequence: TGCAGCGTTGTCCTCCCGGCAGGGGTCTCCTACGAGCAGTACTTC. The encoded protein is CSVVLPAGVSYEQYF. This rearrangement joins TRBV29-1 to TRBJ2-7, with D possibly TRBD1 on 6 matching bases. There are 15 residues in the CDR3. The V gene lost 4 bases and the J gene lost 0 bases, with 16 bases spanning the gap. Germline V gene data show CDR1 as SQVTM and CDR2 as ANQGSEA.